The clone carrying this T cell receptor beta chain occurred many times. Its antigen is unidentified. Each ophthalmopathy patient scored at least 3 on the Clinical Activity Score and at least 4 on NOSPECS grade, with duration under 3 months. PBMCs were collected from an approximately 10 ml volume of fresh peripheral blood. This sample was included in a study of T cells in Graves' hyperthyroidism and ophthalmopathy. Study-level results: A model using 13 V-J features told ophthalmopathy apart from stable hyperthyroidism. Ophthalmopathy onset followed model prediction by a median roughly six months.

The investigators amplified TCR beta CDR3 regions from RNA transcripts. HTBI primers drove first-round RT-PCR of the TCR CDR3. One entry per CDR3 protein results from TCRdb running MiXCR on the multiplex PCR reads. The table has 200,000 to 250,000 distinct CDR3 sequences, about 16% seen once; the top ten hold 25% to 30%. The sequence derives from a young woman with Graves' ophthalmopathy. The sequenced material came from blood.

The CDR3 is CASSVIPFYDGYTF. CDR3 DNA: TGTGCCAGCAGCGTGATCCCCTTTTACGATGGCTACACCTTC. The J gene is TRBJ1-2, the V gene TRBV5-4; D is ambiguous. Deletions cut 4 bases from V and 6 bases from J, with 16 bases between. CDR1 SGHNT and CDR2 YYREEE come from the germline V gene (reference sequence). This CDR3 is 14 amino acids long. The full variable domain, with the rest looked up from reference TRBV5-4 and TRBJ1-2, is ETGVTQSPTHLIKTRGQQVTLRCSSQSGHNTVSWYQQALGQGPQFIFQYYREEENGRGNFPPRFSGLQFPNYSSELNVNALELDDSALYLCASSVIPFYDGYTFGSGTRLTVV.